One and the same sample provided the 15 T cell receptor beta chains below, sequenced in a study of blood T cell repertoires in COVID-19. The table came from immunoSEQ multiplex PCR; TCRdb's copy has only in-frame clones and leaves some out. This sample carries approximately 230,000 clones, 80% to 90% of them seen once, and the ten largest clones take 2.2%. Sequences were obtained from peripheral blood. Receptors were obtained from a man between 25 and 39 years old who had recovered from COVID-19.

V gene TRBV9 combines with J gene TRBJ2-3; 8 positions agree with TRBD2. CDR1 is SGDLS, CDR2 YYNGEE, per germline. The CDR3 has 12 residues. The V gene end was trimmed by 10 bases and the J gene end by 2 bases; junction bases not matched to a gene: 3. The CDR3 loop is CASGGATDTQYF. The CDR3 nucleotides are TGTGCCTCGGGGGGGGCCACAGATACGCAGTATTTT.

The gene calls are TRBV6-2 or TRBV6-3 and TRBJ2-7; 10 nucleotides agree with TRBD1. Losses at the gene ends were 4 bases for V and 5 bases for J; bases not matched to a gene: 8. The CDR3 totals 15 residues. Germline lookup yields CDR1 MNHEY and CDR2 SVGEGT. This CDR3 reads CASSSTGTGAHEQYF. The DNA of the CDR3 is TGTGCCAGCAGTTCAACCGGGACAGGGGCCCACGAGCAGTACTTC.

This clone was recorded only once. J is TRBJ1-2 and V is TRBV7-2; TRBD1 aligns across 7 bases. In germline, CDR1 is SGHTA, CDR2 FQGNSA. With 6 bases clipped from V and 0 bases from J, the junction kept 4 bases outside the gene matches. The CDR3 is 14 residues long. The CDR3 bases are TGTGCCAGCAGATACGGGACAGCTAACTATGGCTACACCTTC. Encoded protein: CASRYGTANYGYTF.

This chain links TRBV7-9 with TRBJ1-2; D call uncertain. This CDR3 is built from 12 residues. Trimming removed 8 bases at V and 8 bases at J, with 15 bases between. Germline V CDR1 and CDR2: SEHNR, FQNEAQ (reference sequence). CDR3 bases: TGTGCCAGCCAAGTCGGGGATATGGGCTACACCTTC. Translated: CASQVGDMGYTF.

The V gene is TRBV29-1, the J gene TRBJ2-2; the D is unclear. Deletions cut 2 bases from V and 6 bases from J, with 4 bases between. The CDR3 contains 11 residues. CDR1 SQVTM and CDR2 ANQGSEA come from the germline V gene. CDR3 in amino acids: CSVETSGELFF. The DNA for the CDR3 is TGCAGCGTTGAAACTTCCGGGGAGCTGTTTTTT.

The CDR3, as DNA: TGTGCCACAGCTATTCTAACCTTCTCTGGAAACACCATATATTTT. Amino acid sequence: CATAILTFSGNTIYF. The rearrangement links TRBV24-1 to TRBJ1-3; D is unresolved. CDR1 is KGHDR, CDR2 SFDVKD, per germline. V lost 10 bases, J lost 0 bases, and 15 bases lay in between. The CDR3 runs 15 residues.

The chain couples TRBV6-5 to TRBJ1-2; a weak D match, TRBD1 (6 bases). There are 14 residues in the CDR3. Trimming pared 2 bases from V and 8 bases from J, leaving 15 bases between. Looked up from germline, CDR1 is MNHEY and CDR2 is SVGAGI. DNA for the CDR3: TGTGCCAGCAGTTACGTGACAGGATGGGAAGGCTACACCTTC. This encodes CASSYVTGWEGYTF.

The chain combines TRBV6-5 with TRBJ1-2; no firm D call. V lost 8 bases and J 5 bases, leaving 12 bases between the germline ends. The CDR3 spans 12 residues. CDR1 is MNHEY, CDR2 SVGAGI, per germline. CDR3 loop: CASAQPRYGYTF. The DNA of the CDR3 is TGTGCCAGCGCGCAACCCCGTTATGGCTACACCTTC.

In this sample, this clone turned up a few times. The rearrangement joins TRBV5-1 to TRBJ1-2; D may be TRBD1 (6 bases). The CDR3 extends over 14 amino acids. V lost 0 bases and J lost 8, with 14 bases in between. Germline values: CDR1 SGHRS, CDR2 YFSETQ. CDR3 residues: CASSLEQGRWGYTF. The CDR3 nucleotides read TGCGCCAGCAGCTTGGAACAGGGCAGATGGGGCTACACCTTC.

This chain joins TRBV13 and TRBJ1-1; D may be TRBD1 (6 bases). The CDR3 spans 14 residues. V dropped 5 bases and J dropped 1 base, with 11 bases sitting between them. Per the germline V gene, CDR1 is PRHDT and CDR2 is FYEKMQ (reference sequence). CDR3 nucleotides: TGTGCCAGCAGCCCGGAGACAGGGAACACTGAAGCTTTCTTT. Amino acid sequence: CASSPETGNTEAFF.

The genes are TRBV6-5 and TRBJ2-7; the D gene is possibly TRBD1 (6 bases). CDR1 and CDR2 (germline): MNHEY, SVGAGI. CDR3 size: 12 residues. V was trimmed by 10 bases and J by 2 bases, leaving 12 bases between them. This chain's CDR3 is CATRTETYEQYF. Written as DNA, the CDR3 is TGTGCCACCAGGACAGAGACCTACGAGCAGTACTTC.

This rearrangement joins TRBV6-2 or TRBV6-3 to TRBJ2-7; 8 positions agree with TRBD1. The CDR3 sequence is 15 residues long. The germline V gene has CDR1 MNHEY and CDR2 SVGEGT. After removal of 2 bases from V and 2 bases from J, the junction contained 5 bases not matched to a gene. For the CDR3, the DNA is TGTGCCAGCAGTTACGTTAGGACAGGGACCTACGAGCAGTACTTC. It is translated as CASSYVRTGTYEQYF.

The gene calls are TRBV5-1 and TRBJ1-2; D remains ambiguous. Germline-derived CDR1 and CDR2 are SGHRS and YFSETQ. The V end lost 3 bases, the J end lost 4 bases, and 16 bases lay between the germline ends. CDR3 length: 15 residues. The CDR3 coding sequence is TGCGCCAGCAGCTCCCAGTCGGCGGTCGCCTATGGCTACACCTTC. It translates to CASSSQSAVAYGYTF.

The rearrangement uses TRBV2 and TRBJ1-2, with 7 bases fitting TRBD1. The CDR3 contains 14 residues. Germline loops: CDR1 SNHLY, CDR2 FYNNEI. Germline trimming cut 4 bases from V and 1 base from J; bases unmatched to any gene: 3. CDR3 residues: CASSGQGHNYGYTF. For the CDR3, the DNA is TGTGCCAGCAGTGGACAGGGCCATAACTATGGCTACACCTTC.

V usage is TRBV5-6 and J usage is TRBJ1-1; D remains unclear. CDR1 SGHDT and CDR2 YYEEEE come from the germline V gene. The CDR3 loop spans 12 amino acids. Trimming removed 0 bases at V and 6 bases at J, with 6 bases between. The CDR3 protein is CASSLGYAEAFF. As DNA, the CDR3 is TGTGCCAGCAGCTTGGGTTATGCTGAAGCTTTCTTT. The full variable domain, its missing parts supplied by reference TRBV5-6 and TRBJ1-1, is DAGVTQSPTHLIKTRGQQVTLRCSPKSGHDTVSWYQQALGQGPQFIFQYYEEEERQRGNFPDRFSGHQFPNYSSELNVNALLLGDSALYLCASSLGYAEAFFGQGTRLTVV.